What follows is one T cell receptor beta chain and its context. Its antigen is unknown. No per-base quality is available; no much larger clone lies one base away. The sequencing machine was an Illumina HiSeq 1500. TCRdb's own reprocessing of the public reads used fastp at Q25 and MiXCR and kept productive beta chains. A single entry per CDR3 protein holds the most common genes and DNA from its merged rows. The sample data list 200,000 or so distinct CDR3 sequences, and 35% to 40% of these were observed just once. Jointly, the top ten make up approximately 60% of the sample. This entry is derived from a study of T cell repertoires in cytomegalovirus infection (dated by TCRdb to the late 2010s). The study in broad terms: Peptide stimulations targeted recently identified HLA-C-restricted CMV epitopes, whose presentation resists viral immunomodulation, together with well-studied HLA-B-restricted epitopes. Because public TCR beta signatures pointed to carriage of CMV infection together with the matching HLA type, the HLA type of each donor mattered for the analysis. General study outcomes and caveats: In the ex vivo response, HLA-C-restricted CMV-specific TCR beta clonotypes were dominant, and in two of eight donors the single most frequent clonotype came from this HLA-C-restricted group. In both this cohort and an independent roughly 330-donor cohort, the cumulative frequency of public TCR beta family members distinguished carriers of CMV infection plus the relevant HLA type.

The treatment or condition label, read with the paper, signifies: in vitro stimulation with specific CMV peptide epitopes to enrich CMV-specific T cells. Material: CD8+ T cells from cultured PBMCs, obtained from culture after CMV antigen stimulation. The clonotype originates from a human donor in good health (CMV status not recorded). Some clones in this sample may be carry-over from other donors' samples.

The CDR3 protein sequence reads: CASSYSFYDSNYGYTF. The DNA sequence reads TGTGCCAGCAGTTACTCGTTTTATGACAGTAACTATGGCTACACCTTC. The chain couples TRBV6-5 to TRBJ1-2; possibly the D gene is TRBD1, per 5 matching bases. Trimming at the junction amounts to 0 bases on V and 1 base on J, and the germline ends lie 12 bases apart. The germline V gene yields MNHEY for CDR1 and SVGAGI for CDR2. Counted from cysteine to phenylalanine, this CDR3 has 16 amino acids. CDR3 DNA is the only sequence kept; it has 48 bases, read in frame from the first base.